One T cell receptor (beta chain) is described in this entry. CDR1 and CDR2 from the germline V gene are PRHDT and FYEKMQ (reference sequence). The length of the CDR3 is 13 residues. V lost 4 bases to trimming and J lost 6 bases; unmatched junction nucleotides: 5. This sample was taken from a study of blood T cell repertoires in COVID-19. The protocol was immunoSEQ multiplex PCR, while the TCRdb copy is restricted to in-frame clones and leaves out a portion. The sample has approximately 350,000 clones, about 90% seen once. The sample taken for sequencing was peripheral blood. The receptor was isolated from a woman aged 18-30 years who had recovered from COVID-19. This rearrangement joins TRBV13 to TRBJ1-2, with TRBD1 matching 7 bases. The CDR3 region has the DNA TGTGCCAGCAGCTCTGACAGGGTGGATGGCTACACCTTC. It yields the protein CASSSDRVDGYTF. Complete variable domain (other parts from reference TRBV13 and TRBJ1-2): AAGVIQSPRHLIKEKRETATLKCYPIPRHDTVYWYQQGPGQDPQFLISFYEKMQSDKGSIPDRFSAQQFSDYHSELNMSSLELGDSALYFCASSSDRVDGYTFGSGTRLTVV.